One and the same sample provided the 20 T cell receptor beta chains below, sequenced in a study of T-cell memory formation after mild COVID-19 (dated by TCRdb to the early 2020s). Library prep was done by 5' RACE. The run used an Illumina NovaSeq 6000. TCRdb cleaned the public reads at Q25 with fastp, built clones with MiXCR and kept in-frame beta chains. Identical CDR3 proteins give one entry, which carries the most common genes and DNA. The sample table holds 280,000 or so distinct CDR3 sequences, of which roughly 8% were seen once. The ten largest account for around a fifth of the sample. Sequencing was performed on PBMCs or a T cell subset sorted from them (not recorded which). These receptors were taken from a man aged 18 to 29 who had mild COVID-19 (a few samples of this study predate the infection). The sample titles of this study are shuffled in the database, so cell type and time point are left out; the donor was told from shared clones.

The rearrangement uses TRBV5-1 and TRBJ2-3; TRBD2 agrees at 8 bases. With 4 bases clipped from V and 6 bases from J, the junction kept 7 bases outside the gene matches. Germline values: CDR1 SGHRS, CDR2 YFSETQ. The CDR3 length is 14 residues. Here the CDR3 reads CASSISGVEDTQYF. DNA for the CDR3: TGCGCCAGCAGCATTAGCGGGGTGGAGGATACGCAGTATTTT.

V gene TRBV7-2 combines with J gene TRBJ1-1; 7 nucleotides align to TRBD1. The J segment lost 8 bases and the V segment lost 4 bases, leaving 13 bases of the junction unmatched. Germline CDR1 is SGHTA and CDR2 is FQGNSA. The CDR3 length is 15 residues. The CDR3 DNA sequence: TGTGCCAGCAGCTCGATGCCCGGGACAGCCTCAGAAGCTTTCTTT. It specifies CASSSMPGTASEAFF. Based on the CDR3 plus reference TRBV7-2 and TRBJ1-1, the full variable domain is GAGVSQSPSNKVTEKGKDVELRCDPISGHTALYWYRQSLGQGLEFLIYFQGNSAPDKSGLPSDRFSAERTGGSVSTLTIQRTQQEDSAVYLCASSSMPGTASEAFFGQGTRLTVV.

V gene TRBV6-5 combines with J gene TRBJ2-5; 13 bases align to TRBD2. The CDR3 loop spans 17 amino acids. From germline, CDR1 is MNHEY and CDR2 SVGAGI. Trimming at V came to 4 bases and at J to 5 bases, leaving 10 bases not matched to a gene. DNA of the CDR3: TGTGCCAGCAGTTCATCGACTAGCGGGGGGAACGGGGAGACCCAGTACTTC. This gives the protein CASSSSTSGGNGETQYF.

This clonotype was picked up many times. The chain has TRBV18 and TRBJ2-5; D is possibly TRBD1 (5 bases). Germline CDR1 is KGHSH and CDR2 is LQKENI. The CDR3 length is 13 residues. Trimming cost V 3 bases and J 2 bases, with 7 bases left between them. CDR3 DNA: TGTGCCAGCTCACCCGACAGTCAAGAGACCCAGTACTTC. This sequence encodes CASSPDSQETQYF.

A few counts support this clonotype. The rearrangement joins TRBV20-1 to TRBJ2-5, with 7 bases aligning to TRBD1. V dropped 5 bases and J dropped 5; count of bases not matched to a gene: 11. Germline values: CDR1 DFQATT, CDR2 SNEGSKA (reference sequence). The CDR3 covers 14 residues. The CDR3 region is CSAPRDSKGETQYF. The CDR3 DNA sequence: TGCAGTGCTCCCCGGGACAGCAAGGGGGAGACCCAGTACTTC.

In its sample, this clonotype was seen a few times. CDR3 nucleotide sequence: TGTGCCTGGCTAGGGACTAGCGGGGCCCGGACCCAGTACTTC. It yields the protein CAWLGTSGARTQYF. This sequence joins TRBV30 and TRBJ2-5, with 13 bases fitting TRBD2. This CDR3 region has 14 residues. The V segment lost 5 bases and the J segment 7 bases; nucleotides outside the gene matches: 7. Per germline, CDR1 GTSNPN and CDR2 SVGIG (reference sequence).

In its sample, this clonotype was seen many times. The chain carries TRBV4-2 and TRBJ1-2; 8 bases are a match to TRBD1. The CDR3 totals 16 residues. The germline V gene encodes CDR1 LGHNA and CDR2 YNFKEQ. Germline trimming cut 3 bases from V and 1 base from J; bases unmatched to any gene: 7. CDR3 sequence (DNA): TGTGCCAGCAGCCAGGTCGGGACAGGCGATAACTATGGCTACACCTTC. Encoded protein: CASSQVGTGDNYGYTF.

The chain combines TRBV4-3 with TRBJ2-2; D not certain. This CDR3 spans 11 amino acids. Trimming shortened V by 3 bases and J by 5 bases, and 1 base separated the two germline ends. Germline lookup yields CDR1 LGHNA and CDR2 YSLEER. DNA of the CDR3: TGCGCCAGCAGCCAGACCGGGGAGCTGTTTTTT. This gives the protein CASSQTGELFF.

This clonotype appeared a few times. The chain joins TRBV19 to TRBJ1-2; D call uncertain. This CDR3 region has 14 residues. V was pared by 3 bases and J by 6 bases, with 14 bases between. From germline, CDR1 is LNHDA and CDR2 SQIVND (reference sequence). The CDR3 reads CASSISLGIHGYTF. The CDR3 DNA is TGTGCCAGTAGTATTTCGTTGGGAATTCATGGCTACACCTTC.

The chain couples TRBV6-5 to TRBJ1-6; the match to TRBD1 covers 9 bases. Losses at the gene ends were 2 bases for V and 7 bases for J; bases not matched to a gene: 3. The length of the CDR3 is 15 residues. Germline CDR1 reads MNHEY; CDR2 reads SVGAGI. The CDR3 reads CASSYTGQGNSPLHF. For the CDR3, the DNA is TGTGCCAGCAGTTACACCGGACAGGGGAATTCACCCCTCCACTTT.

With respect to this clonotype: This may stem from a read error, because a much larger clone lies one nucleotide away. The chain employs TRBV4-3 and TRBJ2-1; D unresolved. This CDR3 contains 14 residues. CDR1 and CDR2 (germline): LGHNA, YSLEER. Trimming cost V 2 bases and J 8 bases, with 13 bases left between them. This CDR3 reads CASSQRTTIHEQFF. Here the CDR3 DNA reads TGCGCCAGCAGCCAAAGGACGACCATTCATGAGCAGTTCTTC.

CDR3 amino acids: CASSRKLAYQETQYF. CDR3 nucleotide sequence: TGCGCCAGCAGCCGAAAACTAGCGTACCAAGAGACCCAGTACTTC. The chain uses TRBV4-1 and TRBJ2-5; TRBD2 matches at 7 bases. CDR1 and CDR2 from the germline V gene are MGHRA and YSYEKL. Trimming removed 4 bases from V and 0 bases from J; junction bases left unmatched: 5. This CDR3 spans 15 amino acids.

V gene TRBV24-1 combines with J gene TRBJ2-1, with D perhaps matching TRBD1 or TRBD2 (5 bases each). Deletions cut 3 bases from V and 15 bases from J, with 17 bases between. Germline V gene sequence: CDR1 KGHDR, CDR2 SFDVKD. The CDR3 contains 13 residues. DNA for the CDR3: TGTGCCACCAGTGATACCCCCGGGACGAAGGCGTTCTTC. Its translation: CATSDTPGTKAFF.

The V gene is TRBV18, the J gene TRBJ1-4; the D gene is possibly TRBD1 (5 bases). CDR3 size: 17 residues. Between the trimmed V and J ends, which lost 4 bases and 8 bases, there was a span of 23 bases. Germline lookup yields CDR1 KGHSH and CDR2 LQKENI. CDR3 bases: TGTGCCAGCTCACGAGGGACGCCGGGGCTTGACATCGAAAAACTGTTTTTT. It translates to CASSRGTPGLDIEKLFF.

The chain carries TRBV4-3 and TRBJ2-1; tentatively, D is TRBD2 (5 bases). This CDR3 spans 16 amino acids. Germline lookup yields CDR1 LGHNA and CDR2 YSLEER. The V and J ends lost 2 bases and 10 bases respectively, with 21 bases between them. DNA for the CDR3: TGCGCCAGCAGCCAAAAATTGAGATATGTGGGGAGCGAGCAGTTCTTC. Residues: CASSQKLRYVGSEQFF.

The rearrangement joins TRBV14 to TRBJ2-5; 7 bases agree with TRBD2. This CDR3 has 16 amino acids. J gave up 2 bases and V 2 bases, and 8 bases lay outside the gene matches. The germline CDR1 and CDR2 sequences are SGHDN and FVKESK. CDR3 coding DNA: TGTGCCAGCAGCCAAAGGCCCTCTAGCGGACAAGAGACCCAGTACTTC. Translated, it gives CASSQRPSSGQETQYF. Using reference TRBV14 and TRBJ2-5 for the parts outside the CDR3, the full variable domain is EAGVTQFPSHSVIEKGQTVTLRCDPISGHDNLYWYRRVMGKEIKFLLHFVKESKQDESGMPNNRFLAERTGGTYSTLKVQPAELEDSGVYFCASSQRPSSGQETQYFGPGTRLLVL.

This clonotype was seen at least ten times. The chain couples TRBV2 to TRBJ2-3, with D hard to call. V lost 8 bases and J lost 3, with 9 bases in between. The CDR3 is 12 amino acids. Germline V gives CDR1 SNHLY, CDR2 FYNNEI. DNA of the CDR3: TGTGCCAGCGACCCGGCAACAGATACGCAGTATTTT. Protein: CASDPATDTQYF.

In its sample, this clonotype was seen a few times. The chain is built from TRBV28 and TRBJ1-1; weak D call: TRBD1 (5 bases). This CDR3 spans 14 amino acids. V dropped 6 bases and J dropped 5 bases, with 16 bases sitting between them. Germline V lookup: CDR1 MDHEN, CDR2 SYDVKM. CDR3 amino acids: CASSPRTRGTEAFF. The CDR3 DNA is TGTGCCAGCAGCCCCCGGACCCGGGGGACTGAAGCTTTCTTT.

This clonotype has only a few counts. The chain joins TRBV27 to TRBJ2-1; D is unclear. This CDR3 spans 15 amino acids. Trimming shortened V by 0 bases and J by 2 bases, and 8 bases separated the two germline ends. The V gene's germline CDR1 is MNHEY and CDR2 SMNVEV (reference sequence). The CDR3 region has the DNA TGTGCCAGCAGTTTATCCGCTCCCACCTACAATGAGCAGTTCTTC. Protein sequence: CASSLSAPTYNEQFF.

J is TRBJ1-5 and V is TRBV12-3 or TRBV12-4; no definite D call. Between the trimmed V and J ends, which lost 7 bases and 2 bases, there was a span of 9 bases. CDR3 length: 13 amino acids. The CDR3: CASTGQGNQPQHF. The CDR3 DNA sequence: TGTGCCAGCACCGGGCAAGGCAATCAGCCCCAGCATTTT.